Below are 32 T cell receptor beta chains sequenced from a single sample in a study of beta chain features in type 1 diabetes (dated by TCRdb to the late 2010s). Library preparation used the immunoSEQ multiplex PCR assay. The entire isolated RNA was reverse transcribed using the High Capacity cDNA Reverse Transcription Kit, and thus expressed TCRB transcripts were sequenced. Drawn from immuneACCESS, this table holds only the in-frame rearrangements with V and J called that TCRdb kept. Clones are partly lost; checked studies trace under half to an unresolved V gene and leave the rest unexplained. The sample table holds 310,000 or so clones, of which 8% were seen once. 0.44% of the sample is taken by the ten largest. Sequenced input: central memory CD4+ T cells from blood. The receptor set was obtained from a young woman in good health.

Only a few counts were recorded for this clone. The chain recombines TRBV6-6 with TRBJ1-3, with 7 bases that match TRBD1. Germline CDR1 is MNHNY and CDR2 is SVGAGI (reference sequence). There are 15 residues in the CDR3. V lost 6 bases, J lost 0 bases, and 5 bases stayed unmatched. Here the CDR3 reads CASSLRGISGNTIYF. Written as DNA, the CDR3 is TGTGCCAGCAGCCTCAGGGGGATCTCTGGAAACACCATATATTTT.

This clone has just a few counts. The genes are TRBV14 and TRBJ2-5; TRBD2 agrees at 10 bases. TRBJ2-7 explains the end of the DNA better; the J call may be wrong. Looked up from germline, CDR1 is SGHDN and CDR2 is FVKESK. The CDR3 runs to 15 residues. Here the CDR3 reads CASSLLSGRAYEQYF. The CDR3 DNA reads TGTGCCAGCAGCCTCCTAAGCGGGAGGGCCTACGAGCAGTACTTC.

As concerns this clone: Additional DNA sequences in this sample encode the identical CDR3. The rearrangement uses TRBV10-3 and TRBJ2-3; D unresolved. CDR1 ENHRY and CDR2 SYGVKD come from the germline V gene. The CDR3 is made up of 11 amino acids. The V gene lost 6 bases and the J gene lost 3 bases, with 4 bases spanning the gap. In DNA, the CDR3 is TGTGCCATCAGGGGAACAGATACGCAGTATTTT. The encoded protein is CAIRGTDTQYF.

The chain employs TRBV11-1 and TRBJ2-1, with 10 bases identical to TRBD2. V was pared by 7 bases and J by 7 bases, with 13 bases of the junction left unmatched. This CDR3 is 16 amino acids long. Germline loops: CDR1 SGHAT, CDR2 FQDESV (reference sequence). The CDR3 region is CASTPRSSGRSNEQFF. The CDR3 DNA reads as TGTGCCAGCACCCCAAGGTCTAGCGGGAGATCGAATGAGCAGTTCTTC.

This clone was seen more than once but under ten times. The chain has TRBV9 and TRBJ2-1; weak D call: TRBD2 (6 bases). This CDR3 is 17 amino acids long. From germline, CDR1 is SGDLS and CDR2 YYNGEE. The germline V and J ends were trimmed by 3 bases and 0 bases, with 16 bases remaining between them. The CDR3, as DNA: TGTGCCAGCAGCGCTCCTCCTAGCGCCAGCTCCTACAATGAGCAGTTCTTC. Translated, it gives CASSAPPSASSYNEQFF.

In its sample, this clone was seen a few times. Other DNA sequences in the sample encode the same CDR3. The chain couples TRBV6-5 to TRBJ2-7; perhaps TRBD1 as D (6 bases). The CDR3 is 12 amino acids. V was shortened by 6 bases and J by 5 bases, with 11 bases between the two germline ends. Germline assignment: CDR1 MNHEY and CDR2 SVGAGI. In nucleotides, the CDR3 is TGTGCCAGCAGGTCGACAGGTAACGAGCAGTACTTC. Protein product: CASRSTGNEQYF.

This clone was counted many times. V gene TRBV7-2 combines with J gene TRBJ2-7; weak D call: TRBD2 (7 bases). V shed 6 bases and J shed 7 bases, with 16 bases lying between them. The CDR3 is made up of 13 amino acids. CDR1 and CDR2 (germline): SGHTA, FQGNSA. DNA for the CDR3: TGTGCCAGCAGTCCCCAGGGAGGGGGTGAGCAGTACTTC. Encoded protein: CASSPQGGGEQYF.

This clone turned up a few times. The chain is built from TRBV25-1 and TRBJ2-1; D might be TRBD1 (7 bases). The length of the CDR3 is 15 residues. Germline loops: CDR1 MGHDK, CDR2 SYGVNS. V was cut by 6 bases and J by 12 bases, with 24 bases left in between. CDR3: CASREQGDGGSVQFF. CDR3 in DNA: TGTGCCAGCAGAGAGCAGGGGGATGGAGGGTCGGTGCAGTTCTTC.

This clone was observed a few times. The same CDR3 can be traced to other DNA sequences in this sample. This chain connects TRBV2 to TRBJ1-5, with D maybe TRBD1 (5 bases). V lost 4 bases, J lost 6 bases, and 7 bases lay in between. CDR1 is SNHLY and CDR2 is FYNNEI in the germline V gene. The CDR3 loop spans 12 amino acids. The CDR3 here is CASSGDSQPQHF. Written as DNA, the CDR3 is TGTGCCAGCAGTGGGGACTCTCAGCCCCAGCATTTT.

V and J are TRBV5-1 and TRBJ2-7; D perhaps matches TRBD1 (7 bases). The ends were cut back, 4 bases at V and 0 bases at J, with 11 bases in the middle. This CDR3 contains 14 residues. The germline CDR1 and CDR2 sequences are SGHRS and YFSETQ. CDR3 sequence reads: CASSTGDSSYEQYF. The CDR3 DNA follows: TGCGCCAGCAGCACAGGGGACTCCTCCTACGAGCAGTACTTC.

The genes are TRBV6-6 and TRBJ1-5; 8 bases are shared with TRBD1. The CDR3 spans 15 residues. Germline values: CDR1 MNHNY, CDR2 SVGAGI (reference sequence). J gave up 7 bases and V 5 bases, and 10 bases lay outside the gene matches. The CDR3 protein is CASSTGGAGRQPQHF. In DNA form, the CDR3 reads TGTGCCAGCAGTACAGGGGGTGCAGGGCGGCAGCCCCAGCATTTT.

The chain joins TRBV2 to TRBJ2-1; tentatively, D is TRBD2 (6 bases). Trimming removed 10 bases at V and 6 bases at J, with 22 bases between. Germline V CDR1 and CDR2: SNHLY, FYNNEI. CDR3 length: 15 residues. The CDR3 DNA reads TGTGCCAACCGAGCATCGACAATAGCGGCCAATGAGCAGTTCTTC. It specifies CANRASTIAANEQFF.

This sequence joins TRBV28 and TRBJ1-2; D not certain. Trimming took off 9 bases at V and 3 bases at J, with 17 bases between the two ends. The germline V gene has CDR1 MDHEN and CDR2 SYDVKM. The CDR3 runs 14 residues. CDR3 coding DNA: TGTGCCAGTCGCAGACCGCCTAGTGACTATGGCTACACCTTC. It specifies CASRRPPSDYGYTF.

This clone has a handful of counts. V and J are TRBV6-4 and TRBJ2-1; D uncertain. Looked up from germline, CDR1 is MRHNA and CDR2 is SNTAGT. The CDR3 covers 11 residues. Trimming took off 2 bases at V and 10 bases at J, with 6 bases between the two ends. CDR3 amino acids: CASSDGKEQFF. The CDR3 bases are TGTGCCAGCAGTGACGGGAAAGAGCAGTTCTTC.

This clone has more than one count but fewer than ten. This chain links TRBV18 with TRBJ2-7, with D possibly matching TRBD2 (6 bases). CDR1 is KGHSH and CDR2 is LQKENI in the germline V gene. The V gene lost 8 bases and the J gene lost 0 bases, with 14 bases spanning the gap. The CDR3 has 14 amino acids. This CDR3 reads CASASASDSYEQYF. For the CDR3, the DNA is TGTGCCAGCGCTTCGGCTAGCGACTCCTACGAGCAGTACTTC.

This clone was seen a handful of times. The genes are TRBV29-1 and TRBJ2-7; no clear D. Per the germline V gene, CDR1 is SQVTM and CDR2 is ANQGSEA. The CDR3 is made up of 12 amino acids. V gave up 5 bases and J gave up 2 bases, with 10 bases separating them. This CDR3 reads CSVQTSTYEQYF. DNA of the CDR3: TGCAGCGTTCAGACGAGTACCTACGAGCAGTACTTC.

DNA of the CDR3: TGTGCTAGTGCCGGCGGGACCACCGGGGAGCTGTTTTTT. This encodes CASAGGTTGELFF. V gene TRBV12-5 combines with J gene TRBJ2-2, with D possibly TRBD2 on 6 matching bases. The CDR3 is 13 residues long. Germline CDR1 is LGHNT and CDR2 is FRNRAP. The V end lost 7 bases, the J end lost 4 bases, and 10 bases lay between the germline ends. The variable domain in full, completed from reference TRBV12-5 and TRBJ2-2, reads DARVTQTPRHKVTEMGQEVTMRCQPILGHNTVFWYRQTMMQGLELLAYFRNRAPLDDSGMPKDRFSAEMPDATLATLKIQPSEPRDSAVYFCASAGGTTGELFFGEGSRLTVL.

This clone was detected a few times. The V and J genes are TRBV5-1 and TRBJ1-1; no clear D gene. Germline V lookup: CDR1 SGHRS, CDR2 YFSETQ. The germline V and J ends were trimmed by 1 base and 1 base, with 8 bases remaining between them. The CDR3 is 14 amino acids. CDR3 protein: CASSLRAENTEAFF. CDR3 bases: TGCGCCAGCAGCTTGCGGGCCGAGAACACTGAAGCTTTCTTT. Complete variable domain (other parts from reference TRBV5-1 and TRBJ1-1): KAGVTQTPRYLIKTRGQQVTLSCSPISGHRSVSWYQQTPGQGLQFLFEYFSETQRNKGNFPGRFSGRQFSNSRSEMNVSTLELGDSALYLCASSLRAENTEAFFGQGTRLTVV.

This clone was recorded many times. This chain links TRBV11-2 with TRBJ2-3; D unresolved. Germline CDR1 reads SGHAT; CDR2 reads FQNNGV. Between the trimmed V and J ends, which lost 4 bases and 3 bases, there was a span of 5 bases. The CDR3 extends over 12 amino acids. The chain's CDR3 is CASSSETDTQYF. The CDR3 coding sequence is TGTGCCAGCAGCTCAGAAACAGATACGCAGTATTTT. Looking up the rest from reference TRBV11-2 and TRBJ2-3 gives the full variable domain: EAGVAQSPRYKIIEKRQSVAFWCNPISGHATLYWYQQILGQGPKLLIQFQNNGVVDDSQLPKDRFSAERLKGVDSTLKIQPAKLEDSAVYLCASSSETDTQYFGPGTRLTVL.

The chain carries TRBV11-2 and TRBJ1-3, with a possible D match to TRBD1 (6 bases). Germline CDR1 is SGHAT and CDR2 is FQNNGV. This CDR3 has 13 amino acids. With 5 bases removed from V and 2 bases from J, the gap between germline ends came to 7 bases. CDR3 amino acids: CASSRDTGNTIYF. CDR3 bases: TGTGCCAGCAGCCGGGACACTGGAAACACCATATATTTT.

Of note for this clone: Other DNA sequences in the same sample also yield this CDR3. The chain has TRBV4-2 and TRBJ2-3; no clear D. V dropped 0 bases and J dropped 6 bases, with 4 bases sitting between them. Germline CDR1 and CDR2: LGHNA and YNFKEQ. The CDR3 runs to 12 residues. CDR3 in amino acids: CASSQETDTQYF. The CDR3 DNA reads as TGTGCCAGCAGCCAAGAAACGGATACGCAGTATTTT.

This clone was observed at least ten times. The chain uses TRBV13 and TRBJ1-3; D not resolved. The V end was cut by 4 bases, the J end by 0 bases, with 13 bases between. The CDR3 runs 16 residues. Germline V gives CDR1 PRHDT, CDR2 FYEKMQ (reference sequence). CDR3 DNA: TGTGCCAGCAGCTGGGCCACGCCACTCTCTGGAAACACCATATATTTT. Amino acids: CASSWATPLSGNTIYF.

This clone was recorded a few times. This chain links TRBV5-1 with TRBJ2-1; 7 nucleotides agree with TRBD2. This CDR3 has 17 residues. The germline V gene encodes CDR1 SGHRS and CDR2 YFSETQ. V shed 8 bases and J 0 bases; nucleotides not matched to a gene: 14. CDR3 loop: CASWARSGFSSYNEQFF. Written as DNA, the CDR3 is TGCGCCAGTTGGGCTCGTAGCGGGTTTAGCTCCTACAATGAGCAGTTCTTC.

This clone appeared a few times. The chain employs TRBV19 and TRBJ2-7, with D uncertain. Trimming removed 3 bases from V and 5 bases from J, with 11 bases in between. Germline V lookup: CDR1 LNHDA, CDR2 SQIVND (reference sequence). CDR3 size: 13 residues. CDR3 DNA sequence: TGTGCCAGTAGTATGGTGGTAAGTGACGAGCAGTACTTC. This gives the protein CASSMVVSDEQYF.

This rearrangement joins TRBV29-1 to TRBJ1-1; D is possibly TRBD1 (6 bases). There are 12 residues in the CDR3. Germline lookup yields CDR1 SQVTM and CDR2 ANQGSEA. Trimming pared 6 bases from V and 4 bases from J, leaving 12 bases between. The CDR3 region is CSVEGGGTEAFF. The CDR3 region has the DNA TGCAGCGTGGAGGGAGGGGGCACTGAAGCTTTCTTT.

The sample holds a few counts of this clone. The chain recombines TRBV27 with TRBJ1-5; the D is unclear. The V end lost 3 bases, the J end lost 3 bases, and 6 bases lay between the germline ends. This CDR3 region has 13 residues. Germline CDR1 reads MNHEY; CDR2 reads SMNVEV (reference sequence). The CDR3 DNA is TGTGCCAGCAGTTTCCAGTACAATCAGCCCCAGCATTTT. This sequence encodes CASSFQYNQPQHF.

A few counts support this clone. The chain couples TRBV5-1 to TRBJ2-3; unclear D gene. There are 16 residues in the CDR3. The V end was cut by 4 bases, the J end by 0 bases, with 15 bases between. Germline V gene data show CDR1 as SGHRS and CDR2 as YFSETQ. The CDR3 DNA reads TGCGCCAGCAGCAGGCAGGCCGCCTCTAGCACAGATACGCAGTATTTT. Protein sequence: CASSRQAASSTDTQYF.

This clone was observed a handful of times. The J gene is TRBJ2-7, the V gene TRBV28; D uncertain. The CDR3 sequence is 13 residues long. Trimming removed 5 bases from V and 6 bases from J, with 14 bases in between. Germline CDR1 is MDHEN and CDR2 is SYDVKM. The CDR3 spells CASSRYPTPEQYF. The CDR3 nucleotides read TGTGCCAGCAGTCGATACCCCACCCCCGAGCAGTACTTC.

Worth noting for this clone: A much larger clone differs from this one at a single base, so this may be a read error. The rearrangement uses TRBV13 and TRBJ2-7; D unclear. From germline, CDR1 is PRHDT and CDR2 FYEKMQ (reference sequence). The CDR3 totals 16 residues. CDR3 nucleotides: TGTGCCAACAGCTTAGTTAGTTACGTCAGAGTCTACGCGCAGTACTTC. Protein sequence: CANSLVSYVRVYAQYF.

This clone showed up just a few times. This chain links TRBV19 with TRBJ2-1; a weak D match, TRBD2 (6 bases). The CDR3 is 17 amino acids. V shed 4 bases and J shed 1 base, with 17 bases lying between them. The germline V gene encodes CDR1 LNHDA and CDR2 SQIVND (reference sequence). CDR3 region: CASSTRGGVDSYNEQFF. CDR3 sequence (DNA): TGTGCCAGTAGTACCCGTGGCGGGGTGGATTCCTACAATGAGCAGTTCTTC.

J is TRBJ1-2 and V is TRBV4-2; D remains unclear. The CDR3 totals 13 residues. Per germline, CDR1 LGHNA and CDR2 YNFKEQ. V shed 1 base and J shed 3 bases, with 6 bases lying between them. The CDR3: CASSQAIHYGYTF. As DNA, the CDR3 is TGTGCCAGCAGCCAAGCAATACACTATGGCTACACCTTC.

The V gene is TRBV5-8, the J gene TRBJ2-7, with unresolved D. The CDR3 consists of 13 residues. Germline-derived CDR1 and CDR2 are SGHTS and YDEGEE. V dropped 2 bases and J dropped 3 bases, with 9 bases sitting between them. The CDR3 nucleotides are TGTGCCAGCAGCTTAGGGCGCGACTACGAGCAGTACTTC. This gives the protein CASSLGRDYEQYF.